This T cell receptor (beta chain) was observed in a study of graft-versus-host responses after intestinal transplantation. Trimming removed 1 base from V and 0 bases from J; junction bases left unmatched: 0. The CDR3 spans 15 residues. In germline, CDR1 is LGHNT, CDR2 FRNRAP. The table came from immunoSEQ multiplex PCR; TCRdb's copy has only in-frame clones and leaves some out. The sample contains approximately 50,000 clones, around 85% of which appear only once. With respect to this clone: The antigen is unknown.

This receptor was identified in a human donor who was the organ donor for an intestinal transplant. The source material was unstimulated CD4+ T cells sorted from spleen or lymph node cells, sampled before transplant. The V call is TRBV12-5, the J call TRBJ1-1, with 9 bases matching TRBD1. The CDR3 nucleotides are TGTGCTAGTGGTTTGGGGACAGGGGTGAACACTGAAGCTTTCTTT. Protein: CASGLGTGVNTEAFF.